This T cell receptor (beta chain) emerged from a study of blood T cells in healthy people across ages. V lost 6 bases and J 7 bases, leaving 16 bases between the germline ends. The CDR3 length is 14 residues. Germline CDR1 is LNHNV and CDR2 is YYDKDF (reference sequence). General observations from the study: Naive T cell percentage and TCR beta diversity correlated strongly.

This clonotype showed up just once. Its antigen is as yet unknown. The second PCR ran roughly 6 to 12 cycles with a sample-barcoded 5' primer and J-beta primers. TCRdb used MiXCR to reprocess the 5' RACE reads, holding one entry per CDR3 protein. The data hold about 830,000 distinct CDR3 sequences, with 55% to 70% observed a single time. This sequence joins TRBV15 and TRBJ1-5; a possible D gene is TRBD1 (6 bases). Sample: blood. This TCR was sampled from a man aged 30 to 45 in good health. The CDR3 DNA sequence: TGTGCCACCAGAGTTGGCAGGGGAAGGCAGCCCCAGCATTTT. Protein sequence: CATRVGRGRQPQHF.